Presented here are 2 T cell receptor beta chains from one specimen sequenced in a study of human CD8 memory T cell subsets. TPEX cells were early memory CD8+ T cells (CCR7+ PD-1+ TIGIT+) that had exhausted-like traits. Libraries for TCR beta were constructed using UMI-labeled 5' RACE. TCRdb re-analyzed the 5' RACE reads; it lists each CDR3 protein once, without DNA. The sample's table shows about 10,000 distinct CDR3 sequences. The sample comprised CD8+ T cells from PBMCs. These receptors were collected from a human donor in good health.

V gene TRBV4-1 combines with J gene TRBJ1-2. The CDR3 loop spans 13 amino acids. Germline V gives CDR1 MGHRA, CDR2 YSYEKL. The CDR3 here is CASSQTANYGYTF.

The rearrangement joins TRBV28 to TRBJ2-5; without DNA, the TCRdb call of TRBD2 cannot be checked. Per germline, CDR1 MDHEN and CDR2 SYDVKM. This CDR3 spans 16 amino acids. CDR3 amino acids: CASSQAITRLGETQYF. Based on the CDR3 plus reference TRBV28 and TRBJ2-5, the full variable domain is DVKVTQSSRYLVKRTGEKVFLECVQDMDHENMFWYRQDPGLGLRLIYFSYDVKMKEKGDIPEGYSVSREKKERFSLILESASTNQTSMYLCASSQAITRLGETQYFGPGTRLLVL.